The 10 T cell receptor beta chains reported below all come from one sample, sequenced in a study of tumor-infiltrating lymphocytes in primary liver carcinoma. Starting from 500 ng of total RNA, TCR beta cDNA was produced with a primer in the constant region. The TCR beta library was amplified through three nested multiplex PCR rounds in a modified ARM-PCR procedure. Researchers ran the first two PCR rounds for 10 cycles each with TRBV1-TRBV30 forward primers and a C-beta reverse primer. In TCRdb, the multiplex PCR reads were re-called with MiXCR into one record per CDR3 protein. The sample holds about 330,000 distinct CDR3 sequences, less than 65% seen once. RNA was extracted from whole blood without cell sorting, alongside germline DNA. Sequencing used peripheral blood. These receptors all stem from a man aged 35 to 55 with primary liver carcinoma and hepatitis B virus infection.

The CDR3 protein is CASSFGGNEQFF. DNA for the CDR3: TGTGCCAGCAGCTTTGGAGGGAATGAGCAGTTCTTC. The V gene is TRBV5-6, the J gene TRBJ2-1, with D possibly being TRBD2 (6 bases). Germline assignment: CDR1 SGHDT and CDR2 YYEEEE. Trimming removed 2 bases from V and 7 bases from J, with 7 bases in between. The CDR3 is made up of 12 amino acids.

This clonotype was counted many times. J is TRBJ2-1 and V is TRBV11-3; D gene unclear. This CDR3 is 14 amino acids long. V was pared by 3 bases and J by 9 bases, with 15 bases between. The germline gives CDR1 SGHNT, CDR2 YENEEA. CDR3 in DNA: TGTGCCAGCAGCTTGTTTGGTGCGGTTGGTGAGCAGTTCTTC. Translation: CASSLFGAVGEQFF.

The chain combines TRBV28 with TRBJ2-1, with no clear D. Between the trimmed V and J ends, which lost 3 bases and 0 bases, there was a span of 6 bases. The CDR3 is 14 amino acids. Germline V gene data show CDR1 as MDHEN and CDR2 as SYDVKM. CDR3 nucleotide sequence: TGTGCCAGCAGTTTCGGCAGCTCCTACAATGAGCAGTTCTTC. Translating gives CASSFGSSYNEQFF.

This sequence joins TRBV11-2 and TRBJ2-3; D is possibly TRBD2 (5 bases). This CDR3 contains 16 residues. The germline V and J ends were trimmed by 6 bases and 4 bases, with 20 bases remaining between them. CDR1 and CDR2 from the germline V gene are SGHAT and FQNNGV. This chain's CDR3 is CASSPGVAIKADTQYF. The CDR3 nucleotides read TGTGCCAGCAGTCCTGGGGTAGCGATTAAAGCAGATACGCAGTATTTT.

The chain links TRBV29-1 to TRBJ1-5; 9 nucleotides agree with TRBD1. The last part of the DNA fits TRBJ2-3 better; the J call may be wrong. CDR1 SQVTM and CDR2 ANQGSEA come from the germline V gene. This CDR3 is 13 amino acids long. CDR3 region: CSVGPGQGMPQYF. The CDR3 bases are TGCAGCGTTGGGCCGGGACAGGGTATGCCCCAGTATTTT.

In regard to this clonotype: With a much larger clone just one base away, this may be a read error. J is TRBJ2-3 and V is TRBV5-1; D ambiguous. V was clipped by 4 bases and J by 2 bases, with 8 bases between them. The length of the CDR3 is 13 residues. The germline V gene encodes CDR1 SGHRS and CDR2 YFSETQ. The CDR3 reads CASSVRLTDTQYF. DNA of the CDR3: TGCGCCAGCAGCGTCAGACTCACAGATACGCAGTATTTT. Filled out from reference TRBV5-1 and TRBJ2-3, the complete variable domain reads KAGVTQTPRYLIKTRGQQVTLSCSPISGHRSVSWYQQTPGQGLQFLFEYFSETQRNKGNFPGRFSGRQFSNSRSEMNVSTLELGDSALYLCASSVRLTDTQYFGPGTRLTVL.

Comments on this clonotype: It may be a read error: a sequence one base away is much more abundant. The chain uses TRBV5-4 and TRBJ2-1; 8 positions agree with TRBD2. The CDR3 consists of 15 residues. Trimming took 5 bases from V and 1 from J; bases not matched to a gene: 5. Germline V gene lookup returns CDR1 SGHNT and CDR2 YYREEE (reference sequence). CDR3 residues: CASRPGLGSYNEQFF. The CDR3 coding sequence is TGTGCCAGCAGACCGGGACTAGGGTCCTACAATGAGCAGTTCTTC.

The chain uses TRBV5-1 and TRBJ2-5; 10 bases are shared with TRBD1. Germline V gives CDR1 SGHRS, CDR2 YFSETQ. This CDR3 is built from 15 residues. Germline trimming cut 4 bases from V and 4 bases from J; bases unmatched to any gene: 7. The CDR3 here is CASSREDRGPETQYF. For the CDR3, the DNA is TGCGCCAGCAGCCGAGAAGACAGGGGGCCAGAGACCCAGTACTTC.

This clonotype was picked up many times. This chain joins TRBV12-3 or TRBV12-4 and TRBJ1-6; TRBD1 matches at 8 bases. With 3 bases clipped from V and 6 bases from J, the junction kept 10 bases outside the gene matches. The CDR3 contains 17 residues. The chain's CDR3 is CASSLEAGGLRNSPLHF. The CDR3 nucleotides read TGTGCCAGCAGTTTGGAGGCAGGGGGCTTGCGTAATTCACCCCTCCACTTT.

CDR3 in amino acids: CASSFPMTGVESGTQYF. For the CDR3, the DNA is TGTGCCAGCAGTTTTCCCATGACAGGCGTCGAATCGGGTACGCAGTATTTT. This chain joins TRBV6-5 and TRBJ2-3; D perhaps matches TRBD1 (6 bases). The CDR3 contains 17 residues. V dropped 4 bases and J dropped 8 bases, with 25 bases sitting between them. The germline V gene encodes CDR1 MNHEY and CDR2 SVGAGI.